The present T cell receptor beta chain was sequenced within a study of a mutant IDH1 vaccine in newly diagnosed glioma. V lost 0 bases and J 2 bases, leaving 13 bases between the germline ends. The length of the CDR3 is 16 residues. Germline V gene data show CDR1 as MGHRA and CDR2 as YSYEKL. Clones were sequenced by immunoSEQ multiplex PCR, and TCRdb holds only the in-frame ones, with some missing. The data hold around 33,000 clones, with around 80% observed a single time. This clone was detected only once. The time point is: baseline, week 1 (first vaccination visit). Treatment here: pre-vaccination baseline after standard-of-care therapy.

This clonotype was sampled from a man aged 45 to 65 with glioma. Some clones in this sample may be carry-over from other donors' samples. The sample was peripheral blood mononuclear cells (PBMCs), taken from a glioma patient treated with radiotherapy, temozolomide or both. The V and J genes are TRBV4-1 and TRBJ1-2; weak D call: TRBD1 (6 bases). CDR3 loop: CASSQDRQASNYGYTF. The CDR3 region has the DNA TGCGCCAGCAGCCAAGACCGACAGGCCTCCAACTATGGCTACACCTTC.